These 26 T cell receptor beta chains were sequenced from one sample in a study of T cell responses to AZD1222 COVID-19 vaccine. Clones were sequenced by immunoSEQ multiplex PCR, and TCRdb holds only the in-frame ones, with some missing. The table records 200,000 to 250,000 clones, 94% of them present only once. This material consisted of peripheral blood, taken 28 days after the second dose of the MenACWY control vaccine. The receptor source for this set is an adult who received the MenACWY meningococcal vaccine as a control.

V is TRBV7-6 and J is TRBJ2-1, with 12 bases that match TRBD2. Trimming at V came to 0 bases and at J to 13 bases, leaving 10 bases not matched to a gene. This CDR3 comprises 16 residues. The germline gives CDR1 SGHVS, CDR2 FNYEAQ. In DNA form, the CDR3 reads TGTGCCAGCAGCTTAGCTCCCCTCGCTAGCGGGGGGGCTCAGTTCTTC. Residues: CASSLAPLASGGAQFF.

V gene TRBV28 combines with J gene TRBJ1-1; unclear D gene. V shed 0 bases and J shed 8 bases, with 4 bases lying between them. The length of the CDR3 is 11 residues. Germline CDR1 reads MDHEN; CDR2 reads SYDVKM. As DNA, the CDR3 is TGTGCCAGCAGTTTATGGACAGAAGCTTTCTTT. It encodes CASSLWTEAFF.

This clone is a singleton in its sample. This chain links TRBV5-1 with TRBJ1-6; TRBD1 aligns across 8 bases. J was trimmed by 7 bases and V by 3 bases; bases with no gene match: 6. The CDR3 sequence is 15 residues long. Germline CDR1 reads SGHRS; CDR2 reads YFSETQ. CDR3 bases: TGCGCCAGCAGCTCCCAGGGGGCACAGAATTCACCCCTCCACTTT. It is translated as CASSSQGAQNSPLHF.

The chain uses TRBV7-3 and TRBJ1-1; D is unclear. Deletions cut 0 bases from V and 8 bases from J, with 7 bases between. This CDR3 region has 12 residues. Per germline, CDR1 SGHTA and CDR2 FQGTGA. The CDR3 coding sequence is TGTGCCAGCAGCTTAACCGGCAGGGAAGCTTTCTTT. Translation gives CASSLTGREAFF.

The chain carries TRBV9 and TRBJ2-1, with 9 bases fitting TRBD1. Per germline, CDR1 SGDLS and CDR2 YYNGEE. The junction had 4 bases not matched to a gene; V was cut back by 0 bases and J by 6 bases. The CDR3 extends over 15 amino acids. Written as DNA, the CDR3 is TGTGCCAGCAGCGTAGCGGGGACAGGGAGCAATGAGCAGTTCTTC. It translates to CASSVAGTGSNEQFF.

This chain joins TRBV10-3 and TRBJ1-1, with D uncertain. This CDR3 contains 12 residues. V was cut by 4 bases and J by 4 bases, with 7 bases left in between. Germline assignment: CDR1 ENHRY and CDR2 SYGVKD. This chain's CDR3 is CAISGTGTEAFF. The CDR3 nucleotides are TGTGCCATCAGTGGGACTGGCACTGAAGCTTTCTTT.

The gene calls are TRBV5-6 and TRBJ2-2; D is unresolved. CDR1 and CDR2 (germline): SGHDT, YYEEEE. Trimming pared 2 bases from V and 9 bases from J, leaving 11 bases between. There are 13 residues in the CDR3. In nucleotides, the CDR3 is TGTGCCAGCAGCTTCAGCATAGGGCGGGAGCTGTTTTTT. Translating gives CASSFSIGRELFF.

V and J are TRBV19 and TRBJ1-1; D is ambiguous. V dropped 5 bases and J dropped 1 base, with 8 bases sitting between them. The germline V gene encodes CDR1 LNHDA and CDR2 SQIVND (reference sequence). The CDR3 loop spans 13 amino acids. This chain's CDR3 is CASSAVPNTEAFF. The CDR3 nucleotides read TGTGCCAGTAGTGCGGTCCCGAACACTGAAGCTTTCTTT.

The V gene is TRBV7-6, the J gene TRBJ2-1; 7 nucleotides line up with TRBD2. Trimming removed 8 bases from V and 7 bases from J; junction bases left unmatched: 14. This CDR3 is built from 15 residues. Per germline, CDR1 SGHVS and CDR2 FNYEAQ. The DNA of the CDR3 is TGTGCCAGCGCTACGGGGGGTAGGACGGAGAATGAGCAGTTCTTC. Encoded protein: CASATGGRTENEQFF.

In its sample, this clone was seen a few times. Different DNA sequences within this sample yield the same CDR3. The chain is built from TRBV5-4 and TRBJ1-1; D perhaps matches TRBD1 (6 bases). V was clipped by 1 base and J by 5 bases, with 9 bases between them. Germline assignment: CDR1 SGHNT and CDR2 YYREEE (reference sequence). The CDR3 is made up of 13 amino acids. The DNA of the CDR3 is TGTGCCAGCAGCTTGCAGGGGAGGACTGAAGCTTTCTTT. Translating gives CASSLQGRTEAFF.

This clone was observed a single time. CDR3 DNA sequence: TGTGCCAGCAGTCAACAGGGACCGCGGTACACCTTC. Its translation is CASSQQGPRYTF. The chain recombines TRBV6-5 with TRBJ1-2; possible D gene TRBD1, 6 bases. The CDR3 spans 12 residues. CDR1 is MNHEY, CDR2 SVGAGI, per germline. The V and J ends lost 5 bases and 11 bases respectively, with 15 bases between them.

The rearrangement uses TRBV19 and TRBJ1-5; D call uncertain. With 0 bases removed from V and 5 bases from J, the gap between germline ends came to 5 bases. This CDR3 has 13 amino acids. Looked up from germline, CDR1 is LNHDA and CDR2 is SQIVND (reference sequence). This CDR3 is CASSIDRDQPQHF. CDR3 coding DNA: TGTGCCAGTAGTATAGATCGGGATCAGCCCCAGCATTTT.

The chain links TRBV11-3 to TRBJ2-3; TRBD1 matches at 8 bases. Losses at the gene ends were 6 bases for V and 4 bases for J; bases not matched to a gene: 3. Germline V gene sequence: CDR1 SGHNT, CDR2 YENEEA. The CDR3 length is 13 residues. The CDR3 DNA reads TGTGCCAGCAGGGACAGGGCTTCAGATACGCAGTATTTT. As protein: CASRDRASDTQYF.

The V call is TRBV7-3, the J call TRBJ2-2; the match to TRBD2 covers 9 bases. There are 18 residues in the CDR3. The V gene's germline CDR1 is SGHTA and CDR2 FQGTGA. V trimming: 5 bases; J trimming: 1 base; junction bases outside the gene matches: 11. CDR3 in DNA: TGTGCCAGCAGCACCTACCCGCTAGCGGGATTGAACACCGGGGAGCTGTTTTTT. Translating gives CASSTYPLAGLNTGELFF.

V gene TRBV27 combines with J gene TRBJ2-2, with D perhaps TRBD1 or TRBD2 (6 bases each). V gave up 3 bases and J gave up 0 bases, with 17 bases separating them. Germline lookup yields CDR1 MNHEY and CDR2 SMNVEV (reference sequence). The CDR3 is made up of 18 amino acids. CDR3 nucleotides: TGTGCCAGCAGTTTCGCCGGAATAAGGGGGGCGAACACCGGGGAGCTGTTTTTT. It specifies CASSFAGIRGANTGELFF.

The chain employs TRBV19 and TRBJ1-5; 8 bases align to TRBD1. Per germline, CDR1 LNHDA and CDR2 SQIVND (reference sequence). The trim removed 4 bases at V and 8 bases at J, leaving 13 bases unmatched. The CDR3 is made up of 16 amino acids. This chain's CDR3 is CASSTSHDRGLKPQHF. The DNA for the CDR3 is TGTGCCAGTAGTACTTCCCACGACAGGGGTTTAAAGCCCCAGCATTTT.

The rearrangement joins TRBV30 to TRBJ2-3; D is unresolved. CDR1 GTSNPN and CDR2 SVGIG come from the germline V gene (reference sequence). The CDR3 is 13 amino acids. V shed 6 bases and J shed 4 bases, with 14 bases lying between them. The CDR3 loop reads CACTQRMSDTQYF. DNA of the CDR3: TGTGCCTGCACACAACGGATGTCAGATACGCAGTATTTT.

The chain recombines TRBV7-2 with TRBJ1-2, with D tentatively TRBD1 (5 bases). CDR1 is SGHTA, CDR2 FQGNSA, per germline. This CDR3 comprises 14 residues. The germline V and J ends were trimmed by 5 bases and 2 bases, with 12 bases remaining between them. CDR3: CASSLLTANYGYTF. The CDR3 bases are TGTGCCAGCAGCCTTTTGACAGCGAACTATGGCTACACCTTC.

The chain is built from TRBV7-9 and TRBJ1-2; 7 nucleotides align to TRBD1. The V gene's germline CDR1 is SEHNR and CDR2 FQNEAQ (reference sequence). The CDR3 loop spans 15 amino acids. After removal of 6 bases from V and 6 bases from J, the junction contained 13 bases not matched to a gene. CDR3 sequence (DNA): TGTGCCAGCAGTCGCTTATCCGGGACAGAGGATGGCTACACCTTC. It yields the protein CASSRLSGTEDGYTF.

V usage is TRBV7-2 and J usage is TRBJ2-7; TRBD1 aligns across 12 bases. This CDR3 is 18 amino acids long. V lost 5 bases, J lost 6 bases, and 17 bases stayed unmatched. Looked up from germline, CDR1 is SGHTA and CDR2 is FQGNSA. The CDR3 DNA is TGTGCCAGCAGCGCACGGGGGACAGGGGGCGTGAGAGGGCTCGAGCAGTACTTC. Its protein product is CASSARGTGGVRGLEQYF.

The rearrangement links TRBV4-1 to TRBJ2-1; D remains unclear. From germline, CDR1 is MGHRA and CDR2 YSYEKL. The ends were cut back, 5 bases at V and 0 bases at J, with 11 bases in the middle. This CDR3 is 15 amino acids long. The CDR3 loop is CASSESESSYNEQFF. CDR3 nucleotides: TGCGCCAGCAGCGAGAGCGAGAGCTCCTACAATGAGCAGTTCTTC.

V is TRBV28 and J is TRBJ2-1, with a possible D match to TRBD1 (6 bases). CDR3 length: 15 amino acids. Germline assignment: CDR1 MDHEN and CDR2 SYDVKM. Trimming removed 4 bases at V and 3 bases at J, with 13 bases between. Here the CDR3 reads CASSSSGTSYNEQFF. CDR3 coding DNA: TGTGCCAGCAGTTCATCCGGGACAAGCTACAATGAGCAGTTCTTC.

V and J are TRBV29-1 and TRBJ2-7; D is ambiguous. V was trimmed by 7 bases and J by 0 bases, leaving 16 bases between them. The CDR3 runs to 14 residues. The germline V gene has CDR1 SQVTM and CDR2 ANQGSEA. CDR3 bases: TGCAGCGCTTCTTTGCGGTTGGGCTCCTACGAGCAGTACTTC. Its translation: CSASLRLGSYEQYF.

Here the CDR3 reads CAISVQQQNTEAFF. For the CDR3, the DNA is TGTGCCATCAGTGTACAACAGCAGAACACTGAAGCTTTCTTT. J is TRBJ1-1 and V is TRBV10-3; D is undetermined. The germline CDR1 and CDR2 sequences are ENHRY and SYGVKD. V was cut by 4 bases and J by 1 base, with 10 bases left in between. CDR3 length: 14 amino acids.

V and J are TRBV5-4 and TRBJ1-4, with 10 bases lining up with TRBD1. The CDR3 has 16 amino acids. J lost 4 bases, V lost 0 bases, and 3 bases had no gene match. Germline assignment: CDR1 SGHNT and CDR2 YYREEE (reference sequence). The CDR3 DNA follows: TGTGCCAGCAGCTTGGCTAGGGACAGGGGTAATGAAAAACTGTTTTTT. Protein: CASSLARDRGNEKLFF. The complete variable domain, with remaining parts taken from reference TRBV5-4 and TRBJ1-4, reads ETGVTQSPTHLIKTRGQQVTLRCSSQSGHNTVSWYQQALGQGPQFIFQYYREEENGRGNFPPRFSGLQFPNYSSELNVNALELDDSALYLCASSLARDRGNEKLFFGSGTQLSVL.

The rearrangement uses TRBV11-1 and TRBJ2-3; tentative D call: TRBD1 (6 bases). V was pared by 4 bases and J by 6 bases, with 14 bases between. The CDR3 extends over 14 amino acids. Per the germline V gene, CDR1 is SGHAT and CDR2 is FQDESV (reference sequence). The CDR3 DNA reads TGTGCCAGCAGCTCACAGGGCCCGGCGGATACGCAGTATTTT. As protein: CASSSQGPADTQYF.